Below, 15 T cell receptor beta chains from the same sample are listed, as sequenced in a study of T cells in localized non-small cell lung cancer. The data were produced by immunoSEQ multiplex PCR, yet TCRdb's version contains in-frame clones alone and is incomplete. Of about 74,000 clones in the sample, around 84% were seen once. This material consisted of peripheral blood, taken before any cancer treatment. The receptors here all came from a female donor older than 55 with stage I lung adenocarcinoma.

CDR3 region: CASSPQGQGAVNTEAFF. CDR3 in DNA: TGTGCCAGCAGTCCTCAGGGGCAGGGGGCGGTGAACACTGAAGCTTTCTTT. The chain has TRBV28 and TRBJ1-1; 8 bases are shared with TRBD1. Trimming removed 5 bases from V and 0 bases from J; junction bases left unmatched: 11. Germline V lookup: CDR1 MDHEN, CDR2 SYDVKM. The CDR3 length is 17 residues.

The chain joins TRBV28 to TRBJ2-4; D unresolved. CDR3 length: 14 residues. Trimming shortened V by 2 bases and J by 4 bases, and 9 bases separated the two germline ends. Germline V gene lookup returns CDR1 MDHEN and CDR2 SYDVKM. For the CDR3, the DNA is TGTGCCAGCAGTTTAAACGGTGGGAAAAACATTCAGTACTTC. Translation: CASSLNGGKNIQYF.

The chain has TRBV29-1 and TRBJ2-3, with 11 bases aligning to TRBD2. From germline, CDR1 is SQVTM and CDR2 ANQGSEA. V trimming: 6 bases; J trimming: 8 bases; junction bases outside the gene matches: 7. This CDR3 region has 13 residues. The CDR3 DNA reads TGCAGCGTAAGCCCAGGGACTAGCGGTACGCAGTATTTT. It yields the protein CSVSPGTSGTQYF.

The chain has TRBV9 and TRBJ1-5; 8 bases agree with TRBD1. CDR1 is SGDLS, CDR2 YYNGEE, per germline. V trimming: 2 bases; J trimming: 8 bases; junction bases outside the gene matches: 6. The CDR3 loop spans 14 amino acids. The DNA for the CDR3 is TGTGCCAGCAGCGTGGGGGCAGGGGGCAAGCCCCAGCATTTT. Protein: CASSVGAGGKPQHF. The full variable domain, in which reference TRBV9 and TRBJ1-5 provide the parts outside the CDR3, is DSGVTQTPKHLITATGQRVTLRCSPRSGDLSVYWYQQSLDQGLQFLIQYYNGEERAKGNILERFSAQQFPDLHSELNLSSLELGDSALYFCASSVGAGGKPQHFGDGTRLSIL.

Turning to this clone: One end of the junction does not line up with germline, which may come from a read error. The CDR3 loop is CASSAFSNQQFF. DNA for the CDR3: TGTGCCAGTAGTGCCTTCTCCAATCAGCAGTTCTTC. The chain employs TRBV19 and TRBJ2-1; D call uncertain. Germline lookup yields CDR1 LNHDA and CDR2 SQIVND (reference sequence). The length of the CDR3 is 12 residues.

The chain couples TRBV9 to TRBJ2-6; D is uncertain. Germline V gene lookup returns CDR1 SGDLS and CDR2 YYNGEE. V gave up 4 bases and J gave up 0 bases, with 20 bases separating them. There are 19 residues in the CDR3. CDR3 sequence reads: CASSLGRTGFSSGANVLTF. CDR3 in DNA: TGTGCCAGCAGCCTAGGTCGGACCGGGTTTTCCTCTGGGGCCAACGTCCTGACTTTC.

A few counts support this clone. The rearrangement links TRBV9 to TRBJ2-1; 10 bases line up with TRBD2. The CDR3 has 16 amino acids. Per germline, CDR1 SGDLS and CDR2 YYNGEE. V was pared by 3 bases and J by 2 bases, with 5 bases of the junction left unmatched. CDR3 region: CASSAQSGGAYNEQFF. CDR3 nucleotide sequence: TGTGCCAGCAGCGCCCAAAGCGGGGGGGCCTACAATGAGCAGTTCTTC.

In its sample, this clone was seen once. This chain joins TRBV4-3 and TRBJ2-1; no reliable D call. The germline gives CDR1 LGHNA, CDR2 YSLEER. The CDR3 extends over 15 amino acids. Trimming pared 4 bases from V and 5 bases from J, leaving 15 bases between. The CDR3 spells CASSPSPGSHNEQFF. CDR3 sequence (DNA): TGCGCCAGCAGCCCTAGTCCGGGTTCCCACAATGAGCAGTTCTTC.

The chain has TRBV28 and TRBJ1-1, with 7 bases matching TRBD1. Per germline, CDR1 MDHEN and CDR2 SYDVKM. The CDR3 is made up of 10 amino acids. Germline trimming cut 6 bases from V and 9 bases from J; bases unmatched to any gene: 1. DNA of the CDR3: TGTGCCAGCAGGGACAGGAAAGCTTTCTTT. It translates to CASRDRKAFF.

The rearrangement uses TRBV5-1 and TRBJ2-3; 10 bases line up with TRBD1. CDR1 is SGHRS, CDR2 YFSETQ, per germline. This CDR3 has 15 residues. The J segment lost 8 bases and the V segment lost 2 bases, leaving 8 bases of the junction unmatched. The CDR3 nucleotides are TGCGCCAGCAGCTTCGGAGGACAGGGGGAGGGTACGCAGTATTTT. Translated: CASSFGGQGEGTQYF.

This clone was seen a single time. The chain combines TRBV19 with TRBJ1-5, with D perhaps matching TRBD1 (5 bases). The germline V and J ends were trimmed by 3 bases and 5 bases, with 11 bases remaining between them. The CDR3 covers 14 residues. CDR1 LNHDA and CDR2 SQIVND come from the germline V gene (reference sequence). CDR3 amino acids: CASSIWDGDQPQHF. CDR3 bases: TGTGCCAGTAGTATTTGGGACGGGGATCAGCCCCAGCATTTT.

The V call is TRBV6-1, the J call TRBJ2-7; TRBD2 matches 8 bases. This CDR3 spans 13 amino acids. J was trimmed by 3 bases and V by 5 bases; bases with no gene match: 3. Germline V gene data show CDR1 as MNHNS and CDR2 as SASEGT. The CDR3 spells CASSRTSFYEQYF. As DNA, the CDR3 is TGTGCCAGCAGTCGGACTAGCTTCTACGAGCAGTACTTC.

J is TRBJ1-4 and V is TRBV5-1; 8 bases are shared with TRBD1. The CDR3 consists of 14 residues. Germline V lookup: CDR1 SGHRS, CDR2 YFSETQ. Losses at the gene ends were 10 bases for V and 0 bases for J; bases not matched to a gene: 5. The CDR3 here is CAGRQGPTNEKLFF. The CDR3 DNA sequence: TGCGCCGGAAGACAGGGGCCAACTAATGAAAAACTGTTTTTT. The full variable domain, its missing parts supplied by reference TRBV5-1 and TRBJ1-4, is KAGVTQTPRYLIKTRGQQVTLSCSPISGHRSVSWYQQTPGQGLQFLFEYFSETQRNKGNFPGRFSGRQFSNSRSEMNVSTLELGDSALYLCAGRQGPTNEKLFFGSGTQLSVL.

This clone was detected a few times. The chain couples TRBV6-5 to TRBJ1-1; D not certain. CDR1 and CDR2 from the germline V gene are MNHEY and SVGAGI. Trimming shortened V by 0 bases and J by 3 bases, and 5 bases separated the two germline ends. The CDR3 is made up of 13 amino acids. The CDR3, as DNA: TGTGCCAGCAGTTACTCTGCGGACACTGAAGCTTTCTTT. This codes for CASSYSADTEAFF.

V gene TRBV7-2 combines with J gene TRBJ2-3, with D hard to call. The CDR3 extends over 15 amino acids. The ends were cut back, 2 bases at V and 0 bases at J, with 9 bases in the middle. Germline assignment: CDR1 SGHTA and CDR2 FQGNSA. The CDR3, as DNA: TGTGCCAGCAGCTTAAGGCGGAGAAGCACAGATACGCAGTATTTT. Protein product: CASSLRRRSTDTQYF. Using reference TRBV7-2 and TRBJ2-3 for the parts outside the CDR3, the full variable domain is GAGVSQSPSNKVTEKGKDVELRCDPISGHTALYWYRQSLGQGLEFLIYFQGNSAPDKSGLPSDRFSAERTGGSVSTLTIQRTQQEDSAVYLCASSLRRRSTDTQYFGPGTRLTVL.